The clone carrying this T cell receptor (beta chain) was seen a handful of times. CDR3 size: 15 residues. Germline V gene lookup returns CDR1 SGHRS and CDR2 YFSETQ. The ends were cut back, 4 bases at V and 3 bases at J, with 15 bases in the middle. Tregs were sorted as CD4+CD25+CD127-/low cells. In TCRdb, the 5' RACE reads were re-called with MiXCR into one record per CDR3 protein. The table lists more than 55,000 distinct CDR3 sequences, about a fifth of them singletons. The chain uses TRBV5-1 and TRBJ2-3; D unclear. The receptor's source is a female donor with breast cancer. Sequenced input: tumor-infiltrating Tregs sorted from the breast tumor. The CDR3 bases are TGCGCCAGCAGCCCGGGTAGGGCAGTGACAGATACGCAGTATTTT. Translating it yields CASSPGRAVTDTQYF.